Listed below are T cell receptor beta chains from one sample, sequenced in a study of monozygotic twins with inflammatory bowel disease. TCRdb re-called the 5' RACE reads and gives one entry per CDR3 protein, without DNA. The specimen's table records approximately 390,000 distinct CDR3 sequences. Sequencing used blood. These receptors came from a human donor with ulcerative colitis or Crohn's disease, or a healthy co-twin of an affected twin (not recorded which). Both conserved end residues are part of each CDR3. Fields, in order: J gene, V gene, CDR3 protein.

J: TRBJ2-1
V: TRBV12-3/TRBV12-4
CDR3: CASSSPRTGGNEQFF

J: TRBJ2-7
V: TRBV5-1
CDR3: CASSLAATDSYEQYF

J: TRBJ2-1
V: TRBV29-1
CDR3: CSVEVDPGYNEQFF

J: TRBJ2-1
V: TRBV7-9
CDR3: CASSSAGFNEQFF

J: TRBJ2-3
V: TRBV7-8
CDR3: CASSQTGGPTTDTQYF

J: TRBJ1-1
V: TRBV3-1
CDR3: CASSHGSTAGIAEAFF

J: TRBJ2-7
V: TRBV7-2
CDR3: CASSQKGSSYEQYF

J: TRBJ1-4
V: TRBV15
CDR3: CATRPQTGGFGKLFF

J: TRBJ2-2
V: TRBV9
CDR3: CASSVVAGEAGELFF

J: TRBJ1-3
V: TRBV12-3/TRBV12-4
CDR3: CASSGDSAAGNTIYF

J: TRBJ1-6
V: TRBV10-2
CDR3: CASRREGGSGSYNSPLHF

J: TRBJ1-5
V: TRBV20-1
CDR3: CSASPGHINQPQHF

J: TRBJ2-2
V: TRBV30
CDR3: CAWTKPSGTGELFF

J: TRBJ2-6
V: TRBV7-2
CDR3: CASSLQGGGGANVLTF

J: TRBJ1-5
V: TRBV5-1
CDR3: CASSFGGPKQPQHF

J: TRBJ1-4
V: TRBV3-1
CDR3: CASSQDPPGTGDEKLFF

J: TRBJ1-2
V: TRBV20-1
CDR3: CSARDFKGRDYGYTF

J: TRBJ1-5
V: TRBV5-6
CDR3: CASSAGLYSNQPQHF

J: TRBJ2-1
V: TRBV6-5
CDR3: CASSYLGPNMGEQFF